One and the same sample provided the 28 T cell receptor beta chains below, sequenced in a study of preoperative IRX-2 immunotherapy in early breast cancer. Clones were sequenced by immunoSEQ multiplex PCR, and TCRdb holds only the in-frame ones, with some missing. Here the sample spans roughly 26,000 clones, roughly four fifths being singletons. Treatment here: preoperative locoregional IRX-2 cytokine immunotherapy. Source: lymph node tissue, taken after IRX-2 immunotherapy. These receptor sequences come from a human donor with breast cancer.

As concerns this clone: Relative to the germline gene, one junction end is altered; a read error may explain this. The chain links TRBV6-8 to TRBJ1-5; weak D call: TRBD1 (6 bases). From germline, CDR1 is MNHGY and CDR2 SAAAGT. This CDR3 has 14 amino acids. CDR3 DNA: TGTGCCATCAGTGGGGATTCGGGGGCTCAGCCCCAGCATTTT. Its protein is CAISGDSGAQPQHF.

This chain uses TRBV18 with TRBJ1-1, with D unclear. Trimming removed 6 bases at V and 7 bases at J, with 21 bases between. This CDR3 is built from 15 residues. Germline CDR1 is KGHSH and CDR2 is LQKENI. CDR3 sequence: CASSARRLRESEAFF. CDR3 coding DNA: TGTGCCAGCTCCGCTCGGAGGCTACGAGAGAGTGAAGCTTTCTTT.

The chain has TRBV28 and TRBJ2-1, with 7 bases lining up with TRBD2. Germline loops: CDR1 MDHEN, CDR2 SYDVKM. The J segment lost 1 base and the V segment lost 7 bases, leaving 7 bases of the junction unmatched. CDR3 length: 15 amino acids. CDR3 sequence reads: CASTWGGGSYNEQFF. The CDR3 nucleotides are TGTGCCAGCACCTGGGGGGGTGGTTCCTACAATGAGCAGTTCTTC.

This sequence joins TRBV19 and TRBJ1-5; 11 bases are shared with TRBD1. The V gene's germline CDR1 is LNHDA and CDR2 SQIVND (reference sequence). V gave up 8 bases and J gave up 6 bases; unmatched junction bases: 3. This CDR3 is built from 13 residues. The CDR3 protein is CASAGTGGQPQHF. The DNA of the CDR3 is TGTGCCAGTGCCGGGACAGGGGGTCAGCCCCAGCATTTT.

This clone has more than one count but fewer than ten. The chain uses TRBV7-6 and TRBJ1-5; D is unresolved. V lost 3 bases to trimming and J lost 1 base, with 13 bases between them. Per germline, CDR1 SGHVS and CDR2 FNYEAQ. The CDR3 has 16 amino acids. CDR3 sequence reads: CASSFLGKRSNQPQHF. The CDR3 DNA follows: TGTGCCAGCAGCTTCTTGGGAAAAAGGAGCAATCAGCCCCAGCATTTT.

The J gene is TRBJ1-1, the V gene TRBV6-8; D gene unclear. CDR3 size: 12 residues. Germline values: CDR1 MNHGY, CDR2 SAAAGT. V lost 7 bases and J 4 bases, leaving 10 bases between the germline ends. The CDR3 region is CASNRVGTEAFF. CDR3 bases: TGTGCCAGCAATCGAGTAGGCACTGAAGCTTTCTTT.

This chain connects TRBV30 to TRBJ1-6; 8 bases are shared with TRBD1. V lost 4 bases to trimming and J lost 5 bases; unmatched junction nucleotides: 10. The CDR3 is 16 residues long. Germline CDR1 and CDR2: GTSNPN and SVGIG (reference sequence). The CDR3: CAWNKNRGVNNSPLHF. CDR3 sequence (DNA): TGTGCCTGGAATAAAAACAGGGGGGTAAATAATTCACCCCTCCACTTT.

CDR3 in amino acids: CASSLSGRWAEQFF. The CDR3, as DNA: TGTGCCAGCAGTTTATCGGGGAGGTGGGCTGAGCAGTTCTTC. The genes are TRBV28 and TRBJ2-1, with D possibly TRBD2 on 6 matching bases. The CDR3 has 14 residues. Germline loops: CDR1 MDHEN, CDR2 SYDVKM. The V and J ends lost 1 base and 9 bases respectively, with 13 bases between them.

The chain carries TRBV11-3 and TRBJ2-1, with 10 nucleotides matching TRBD2. Germline CDR1 reads SGHNT; CDR2 reads YENEEA. The CDR3 covers 16 residues. With V trimmed by 4 bases and J by 6 bases, 9 bases remained unmatched. The CDR3 here is CASSSISGGASNEQFF. CDR3 in DNA: TGTGCCAGCAGCTCGATCAGCGGGGGGGCCTCCAATGAGCAGTTCTTC.

V is TRBV6-8 and J is TRBJ2-7; 10 bases fit TRBD1. The V gene end was trimmed by 10 bases and the J gene end by 0 bases; junction bases not matched to a gene: 9. This CDR3 spans 15 amino acids. Germline-derived CDR1 and CDR2 are MNHGY and SAAAGT. CDR3 sequence: CATLDRGRCSYEQYV. CDR3 DNA sequence: TGTGCCACCCTAGACAGGGGGCGATGCTCCTACGAGCAGTACGTC.

This rearrangement joins TRBV10-2 to TRBJ1-2; 9 positions match TRBD1. J was trimmed by 4 bases and V by 5 bases; bases with no gene match: 14. Looked up from germline, CDR1 is WSHSY and CDR2 is SAAADI. The CDR3 is 17 residues long. CDR3 sequence: CASSPGTGPFSGYGYTF. The CDR3, as DNA: TGCGCCAGCAGTCCCGGGACAGGGCCATTTTCCGGCTATGGCTACACCTTC.

V is TRBV6-8 and J is TRBJ2-3, with TRBD2 matching 7 bases. CDR3 length: 14 residues. V shed 4 bases and J 1 base; nucleotides not matched to a gene: 2. The V gene's germline CDR1 is MNHGY and CDR2 SAAAGT. CDR3 DNA: TGTGCCAGCAGTTCCAGCGGGGGCACAGATACGCAGTATTTT. Translating it yields CASSSSGGTDTQYF.

The CDR3 region has the DNA TGTGCCACCAGGCCGGGGGACCTGAGGGGAGGCTACACCTTC. Translating it yields CATRPGDLRGGYTF. The genes are TRBV15 and TRBJ1-2; tentatively, D is TRBD1 (5 bases). Germline CDR1 and CDR2: LNHNV and YYDKDF (reference sequence). Trimming left V 6 bases short and J 8 bases short, with 19 bases between. The CDR3 extends over 14 amino acids.

This chain connects TRBV19 to TRBJ1-2; 7 bases line up with TRBD1. The CDR3 spans 15 residues. V shed 3 bases and J 3 bases; nucleotides not matched to a gene: 7. Germline V gene lookup returns CDR1 LNHDA and CDR2 SQIVND (reference sequence). In nucleotides, the CDR3 is TGTGCCAGTAGTATTGGACAGGCTGAATACTATGGCTACACCTTC. It yields the protein CASSIGQAEYYGYTF.

This chain links TRBV15 with TRBJ2-5; maybe TRBD1 (6 bases). Trimming stripped 1 base from V and 5 bases from J, with 17 bases between. This CDR3 spans 16 amino acids. In germline, CDR1 is LNHNV, CDR2 YYDKDF (reference sequence). The DNA for the CDR3 is TGTGCCACCAGCAGAGTTGCAGGGGCCAAGTCGGAGACCCAGTACTTC. Amino acid sequence: CATSRVAGAKSETQYF.

The V gene is TRBV19, the J gene TRBJ1-2; D may be TRBD1 (6 bases). Germline assignment: CDR1 LNHDA and CDR2 SQIVND (reference sequence). Trimming shortened V by 4 bases and J by 6 bases, and 18 bases separated the two germline ends. The CDR3 has 15 amino acids. The CDR3: CASSSQLRGSHGYTF. CDR3 nucleotides: TGTGCCAGTAGTAGCCAACTCAGGGGCTCGCATGGCTACACCTTC.

The chain carries TRBV6-7 and TRBJ1-1; 9 bases fit TRBD1. TRBV6-7 has ORF status, its function being uncertain. The CDR3 length is 15 residues. Germline trimming cut 4 bases from V and 2 bases from J; bases unmatched to any gene: 5. This chain's CDR3 is CASSSRTGDNTEAFF. CDR3 in DNA: TGTGCCAGCAGTTCCCGGACAGGGGATAACACTGAAGCTTTCTTT.

The rearrangement uses TRBV19 and TRBJ1-1; weak D call: TRBD1 (6 bases). CDR1 and CDR2 (germline): LNHDA, SQIVND (reference sequence). The CDR3 covers 12 residues. V lost 5 bases, J lost 11 bases, and 15 bases lay in between. CDR3 DNA: TGTGCCAGTAGTGGGGGGCTAACTTGGGCTTTCTTT. It specifies CASSGGLTWAFF.

The chain employs TRBV15 and TRBJ2-7; maybe TRBD1 (6 bases). The CDR3 totals 15 residues. V dropped 1 base and J dropped 1 base, with 11 bases sitting between them. Germline V gene lookup returns CDR1 LNHNV and CDR2 YYDKDF (reference sequence). DNA of the CDR3: TGTGCCACCAGCAGAGGTATAGGGGGTTCCTACGAGCAGTACGTC. This gives the protein CATSRGIGGSYEQYV.

V is TRBV6-8 and J is TRBJ2-7, with a possible D match to TRBD1 (6 bases). The V gene lost 6 bases and the J gene lost 5 bases, with 14 bases spanning the gap. CDR3 length equals 13 residues. The germline V gene has CDR1 MNHGY and CDR2 SAAAGT. The CDR3 sequence is CASSGTNLHEQYF. DNA for the CDR3: TGTGCCAGCAGCGGGACAAATCTCCACGAGCAGTACTTC.

This chain connects TRBV10-2 to TRBJ2-1, with D maybe TRBD2 (6 bases). Germline V CDR1 and CDR2: WSHSY, SAAADI. This CDR3 is built from 16 residues. V was clipped by 7 bases and J by 0 bases, with 16 bases between them. The CDR3 loop is CASTEGGGSSYNEQFF. In nucleotides, the CDR3 is TGCGCCAGCACCGAAGGTGGGGGGAGCTCCTACAATGAGCAGTTCTTC.

Comment on this clone: One end of the junction does not line up with germline, which may come from a read error. The chain couples TRBV28 to TRBJ1-6, with D maybe TRBD1 (6 bases). This CDR3 spans 15 amino acids. Germline-derived CDR1 and CDR2 are MDHEN and SYDVKM. CDR3 nucleotide sequence: TGTGCCAGCAACCCAGGGGTGTTCTATAGTTCACCCCTCCACTTT. Translation: CASNPGVFYSSPLHF.

The rearrangement joins TRBV6-8 to TRBJ2-1; D is perhaps TRBD1 or TRBD2 (5 bases each). The CDR3 is 14 amino acids. Trimming took 8 bases from V and 7 from J, leaving 18 bases between them. CDR1 MNHGY and CDR2 SAAAGT come from the germline V gene. The CDR3 coding sequence is TGTGCCAGCGTTCGTACTGGGGGTGGGAATGAGCAGTTCTTC. Amino acids: CASVRTGGGNEQFF.

The chain uses TRBV6-8 and TRBJ2-3; 8 bases line up with TRBD2. CDR1 MNHGY and CDR2 SAAAGT come from the germline V gene. V lost 5 bases, J lost 5 bases, and 9 bases stayed unmatched. There are 15 residues in the CDR3. The CDR3 nucleotides are TGTGCCAGCAGTGACGGGGGGGCCGGTAGAGATACGCAGTATTTT. The encoded protein is CASSDGGAGRDTQYF.

The V call is TRBV19, the J call TRBJ2-1; D not resolved. Germline V CDR1 and CDR2: LNHDA, SQIVND (reference sequence). This CDR3 contains 12 residues. With 7 bases removed from V and 4 bases from J, the gap between germline ends came to 8 bases. The CDR3 bases are TGTGCCAGTACGGACGGGTACAATGAGCAGTTCTTC. This gives the protein CASTDGYNEQFF.

V and J are TRBV19 and TRBJ1-1, with 7 bases identical to TRBD1. Germline V gives CDR1 LNHDA, CDR2 SQIVND (reference sequence). The CDR3 spans 14 residues. Germline trimming cut 5 bases from V and 6 bases from J; bases unmatched to any gene: 9. The CDR3 reads CASSPRGGQSEAFF. CDR3 nucleotides: TGTGCCAGTAGTCCAAGGGGGGGACAGTCTGAAGCTTTCTTT.

Only a few counts were recorded for this clone. The rearrangement links TRBV19 to TRBJ1-6, with 10 positions matching TRBD1. Germline loops: CDR1 LNHDA, CDR2 SQIVND (reference sequence). V was pared by 8 bases and J by 3 bases, with 7 bases of the junction left unmatched. The CDR3 runs 16 residues. CDR3 region: CASGGTGAHYNSPLHF. The DNA of the CDR3 is TGTGCCAGTGGTGGGACAGGGGCGCACTATAATTCACCCCTCCACTTT.

In this sample, this clone turned up a few times. V and J are TRBV29-1 and TRBJ2-1, with 11 bases fitting TRBD1. The CDR3 runs 15 residues. Germline V gene data show CDR1 as SQVTM and CDR2 as ANQGSEA. V trimming: 5 bases; J trimming: 4 bases; junction bases outside the gene matches: 7. The CDR3 region has the DNA TGCAGCGTTAGGGACCGGGACAGGGGGTACAATGAGCAGTTCTTC. Protein sequence: CSVRDRDRGYNEQFF.